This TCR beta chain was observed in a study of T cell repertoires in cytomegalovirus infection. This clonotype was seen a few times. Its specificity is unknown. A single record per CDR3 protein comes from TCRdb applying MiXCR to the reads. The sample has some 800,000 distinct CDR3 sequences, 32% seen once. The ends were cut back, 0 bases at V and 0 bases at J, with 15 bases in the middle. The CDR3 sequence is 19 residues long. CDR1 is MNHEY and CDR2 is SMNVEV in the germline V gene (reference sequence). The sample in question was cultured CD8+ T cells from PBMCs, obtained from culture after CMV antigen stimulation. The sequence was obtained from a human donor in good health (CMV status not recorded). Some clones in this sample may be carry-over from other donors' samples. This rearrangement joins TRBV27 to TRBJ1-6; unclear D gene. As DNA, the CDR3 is TGTGCCAGCAGTTTATCGGGGATTTCCCCCAGCTCCTATAATTCACCCCTCCACTTT. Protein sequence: CASSLSGISPSSYNSPLHF.